This T cell receptor beta chain was found in a study of radiotherapy plus CTLA-4 blockade in lung cancer. The CDR3 totals 12 residues. The V gene lost 7 bases and the J gene lost 7 bases, with 8 bases spanning the gap. CDR1 is SNHLY, CDR2 FYNNEI, per germline. Ipilimumab CTLA-4 blockade and focal radiation were given to patients with chemo-refractory metastatic non-small-cell lung cancer. Sequencing used immunoSEQ multiplex PCR; TCRdb keeps in-frame clones, though not all of them. The sample contains roughly 68,000 clones, around 73% of which appear only once. Whole-study findings and limits: Among reported predictors of response, early blood T cell clone dynamics with interferon-beta performed best.

Concerning this clone: The antigen is undetermined.

The TCR comes from a human donor with non-small cell lung cancer who had a complete response to radiotherapy plus ipilimumab. The chain uses TRBV2 and TRBJ1-6; D uncertain. The source material was peripheral blood, sampled from a patient treated with radiotherapy plus ipilimumab. In DNA form, the CDR3 reads TGTGCCAGCACCAAGGCGAATTCACCCCTCCACTTT. This encodes CASTKANSPLHF.